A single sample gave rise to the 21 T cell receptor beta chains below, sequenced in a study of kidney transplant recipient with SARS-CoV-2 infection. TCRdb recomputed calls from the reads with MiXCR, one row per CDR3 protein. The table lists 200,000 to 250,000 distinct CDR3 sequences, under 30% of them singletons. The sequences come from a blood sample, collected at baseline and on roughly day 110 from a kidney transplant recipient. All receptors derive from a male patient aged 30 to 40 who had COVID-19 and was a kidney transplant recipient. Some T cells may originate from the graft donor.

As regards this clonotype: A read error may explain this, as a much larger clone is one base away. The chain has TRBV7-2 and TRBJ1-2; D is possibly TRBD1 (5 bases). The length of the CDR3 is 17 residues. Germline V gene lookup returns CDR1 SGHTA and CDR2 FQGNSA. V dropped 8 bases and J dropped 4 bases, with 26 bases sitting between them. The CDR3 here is CASGGATRDGKTYGYTF. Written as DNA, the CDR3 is TGTGCCAGCGGCGGGGCGACCAGAGACGGAAAGACCTATGGCTACACCTTC.

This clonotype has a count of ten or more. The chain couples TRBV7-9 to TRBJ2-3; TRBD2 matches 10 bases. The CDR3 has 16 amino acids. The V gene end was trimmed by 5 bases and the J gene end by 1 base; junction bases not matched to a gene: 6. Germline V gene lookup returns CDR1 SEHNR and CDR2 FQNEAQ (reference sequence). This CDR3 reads CASSRRGTSGTDTQYF. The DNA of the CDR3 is TGTGCCAGCAGCCGCCGTGGGACTAGCGGCACAGATACGCAGTATTTT.

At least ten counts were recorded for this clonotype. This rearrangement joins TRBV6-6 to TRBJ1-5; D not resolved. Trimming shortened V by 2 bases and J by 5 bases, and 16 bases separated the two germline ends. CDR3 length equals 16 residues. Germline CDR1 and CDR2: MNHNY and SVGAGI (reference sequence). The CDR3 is CASSYRGRQVHQPQHF. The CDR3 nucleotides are TGTGCCAGCAGTTACCGTGGTAGGCAGGTCCATCAGCCCCAGCATTTT.

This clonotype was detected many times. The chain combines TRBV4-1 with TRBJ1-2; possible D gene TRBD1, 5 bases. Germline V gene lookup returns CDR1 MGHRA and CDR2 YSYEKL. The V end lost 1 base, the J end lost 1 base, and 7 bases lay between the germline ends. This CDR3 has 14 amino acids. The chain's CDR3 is CASSQGDLNYGYTF. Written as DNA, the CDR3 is TGCGCCAGCAGCCAAGGGGACCTTAACTATGGCTACACCTTC.

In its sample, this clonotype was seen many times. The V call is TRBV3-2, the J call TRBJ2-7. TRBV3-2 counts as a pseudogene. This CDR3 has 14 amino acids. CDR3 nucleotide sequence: TGTGCCAGCAGCCCCCCGACCGGTTCCTACGAGCAGTACTTC. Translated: CASSPPTGSYEQYF.

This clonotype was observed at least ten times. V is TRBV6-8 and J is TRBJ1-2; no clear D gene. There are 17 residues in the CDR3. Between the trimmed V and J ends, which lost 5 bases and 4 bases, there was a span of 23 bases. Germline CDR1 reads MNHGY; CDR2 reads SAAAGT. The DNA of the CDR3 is TGTGCCAGCAGTAAGAAAACACGCTCTAGAAAGACCTATGGCTACACCTTC. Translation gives CASSKKTRSRKTYGYTF.

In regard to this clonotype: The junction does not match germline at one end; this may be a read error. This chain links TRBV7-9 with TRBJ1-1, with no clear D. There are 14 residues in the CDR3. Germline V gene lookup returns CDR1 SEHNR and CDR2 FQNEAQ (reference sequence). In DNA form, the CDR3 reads TGTGCCAACAGCTTAGTCCCATCCCTGGTAGAAGCTTTCTTT. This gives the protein CANSLVPSLVEAFF.

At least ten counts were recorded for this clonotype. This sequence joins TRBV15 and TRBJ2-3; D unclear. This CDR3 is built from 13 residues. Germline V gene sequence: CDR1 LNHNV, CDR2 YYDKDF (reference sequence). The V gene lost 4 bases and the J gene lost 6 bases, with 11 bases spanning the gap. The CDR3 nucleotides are TGTGCCACCAGCACCTACCCCCCCGATACGCAGTATTTT. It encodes CATSTYPPDTQYF.

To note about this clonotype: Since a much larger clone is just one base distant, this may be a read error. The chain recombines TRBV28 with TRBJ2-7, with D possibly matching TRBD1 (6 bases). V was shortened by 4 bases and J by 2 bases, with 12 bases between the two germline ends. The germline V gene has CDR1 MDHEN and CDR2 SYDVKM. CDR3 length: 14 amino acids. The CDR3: CASSSGAETYEQYF. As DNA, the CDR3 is TGTGCCAGCAGTTCAGGGGCGGAAACCTACGAGCAGTACTTC.

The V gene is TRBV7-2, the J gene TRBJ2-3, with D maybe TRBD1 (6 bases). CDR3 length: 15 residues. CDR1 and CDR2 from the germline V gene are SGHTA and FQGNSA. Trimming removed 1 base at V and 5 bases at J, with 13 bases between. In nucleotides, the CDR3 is TGTGCCAGCAGCTTAGGGGGGCTAGTTAGAGATACGCAGTATTTT. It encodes CASSLGGLVRDTQYF.

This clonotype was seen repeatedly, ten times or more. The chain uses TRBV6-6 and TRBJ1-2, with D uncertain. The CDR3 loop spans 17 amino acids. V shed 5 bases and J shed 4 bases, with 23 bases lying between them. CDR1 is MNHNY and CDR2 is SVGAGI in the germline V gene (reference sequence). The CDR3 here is CASSRTQGGRKTYGYTF. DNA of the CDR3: TGTGCCAGCAGTCGTACTCAAGGTGGGAGAAAGACCTATGGCTACACCTTC.

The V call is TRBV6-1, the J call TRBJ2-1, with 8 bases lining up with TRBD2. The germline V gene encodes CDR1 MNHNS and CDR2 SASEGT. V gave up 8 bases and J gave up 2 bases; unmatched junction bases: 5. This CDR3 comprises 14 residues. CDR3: CASRGGPAYNEQFF. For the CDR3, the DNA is TGTGCCAGCCGGGGGGGACCAGCCTACAATGAGCAGTTCTTC.

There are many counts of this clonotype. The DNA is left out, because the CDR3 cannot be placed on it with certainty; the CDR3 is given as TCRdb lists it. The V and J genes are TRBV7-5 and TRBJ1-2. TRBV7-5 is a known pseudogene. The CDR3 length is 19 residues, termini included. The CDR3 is CISVPERSSEVGKTYGYTF.

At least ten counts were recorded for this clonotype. As DNA, the CDR3 is TGTGCCACCAAGTCCGGACCGAACACTGAAGCTTTCTTT. Protein sequence: CATKSGPNTEAFF. The gene calls are TRBV24-1 and TRBJ1-1; D unclear. The V end lost 8 bases, the J end lost 1 base, and 10 bases lay between the germline ends. CDR1 KGHDR and CDR2 SFDVKD come from the germline V gene. The CDR3 has 13 residues.

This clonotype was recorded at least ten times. CDR3 bases: TGTGCCTGGACCCGAATCAACTCTGGAAACACCATATATTTT. This sequence encodes CAWTRINSGNTIYF. The gene calls are TRBV30 and TRBJ1-3, with D hard to call. Germline V gene sequence: CDR1 GTSNPN, CDR2 SVGIG (reference sequence). The CDR3 covers 14 residues. With 4 bases removed from V and 0 bases from J, the gap between germline ends came to 10 bases.

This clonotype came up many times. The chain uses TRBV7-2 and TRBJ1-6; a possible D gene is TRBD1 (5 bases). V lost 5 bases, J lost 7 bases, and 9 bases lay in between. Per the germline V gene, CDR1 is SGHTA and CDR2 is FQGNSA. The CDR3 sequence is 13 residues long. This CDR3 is CASSTQGNSPLHF. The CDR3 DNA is TGTGCCAGCAGCACCCAGGGAAATTCACCCCTCCACTTT. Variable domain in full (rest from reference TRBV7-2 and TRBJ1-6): GAGVSQSPSNKVTEKGKDVELRCDPISGHTALYWYRQSLGQGLEFLIYFQGNSAPDKSGLPSDRFSAERTGGSVSTLTIQRTQQEDSAVYLCASSTQGNSPLHFGNGTRLTVT.

This CDR3 is CASSQEYFDDTDTQYF. CDR3 coding DNA: TGCGCCAGCAGCCAAGAATATTTTGACGACACAGATACGCAGTATTTT. The V call is TRBV4-1, the J call TRBJ2-3; D is undetermined. V lost 0 bases to trimming and J lost 2 bases, with 12 bases between them. This CDR3 region has 16 residues. Germline V gene data show CDR1 as MGHRA and CDR2 as YSYEKL.

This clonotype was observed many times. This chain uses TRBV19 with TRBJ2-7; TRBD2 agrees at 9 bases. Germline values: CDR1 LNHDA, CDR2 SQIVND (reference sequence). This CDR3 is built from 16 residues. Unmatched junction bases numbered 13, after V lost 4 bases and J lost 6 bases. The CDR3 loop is CASSRLAGRQTSEQYF. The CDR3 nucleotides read TGTGCCAGTAGTAGGCTAGCGGGACGTCAGACCTCCGAGCAGTACTTC.

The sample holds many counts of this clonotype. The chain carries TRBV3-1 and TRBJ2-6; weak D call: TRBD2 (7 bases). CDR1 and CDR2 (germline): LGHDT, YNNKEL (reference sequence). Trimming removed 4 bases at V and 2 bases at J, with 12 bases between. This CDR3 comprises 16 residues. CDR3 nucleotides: TGTGCCAGCAGCCCAAGGGGGGGGGCTGGGGCCAACGTCCTGACTTTC. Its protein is CASSPRGGAGANVLTF.

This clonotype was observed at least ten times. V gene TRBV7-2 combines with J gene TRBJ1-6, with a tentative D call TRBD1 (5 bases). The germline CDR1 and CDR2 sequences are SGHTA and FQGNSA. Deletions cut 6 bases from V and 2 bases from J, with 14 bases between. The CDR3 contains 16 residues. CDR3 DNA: TGTGCCAGCAGGTACGGGGACCGCGCCTATAATTCACCCCTCCACTTT. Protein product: CASRYGDRAYNSPLHF.

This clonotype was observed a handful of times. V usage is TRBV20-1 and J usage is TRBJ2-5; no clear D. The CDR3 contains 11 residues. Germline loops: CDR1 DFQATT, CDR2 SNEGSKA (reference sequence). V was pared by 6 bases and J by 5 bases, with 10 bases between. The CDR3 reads CSAPSRETQYF. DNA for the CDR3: TGCAGTGCACCCTCACGTGAGACCCAGTACTTC.